The clone carrying this T cell receptor (beta chain) appeared a single time. The CDR3 has 12 amino acids. Germline CDR1 reads SGHAT; CDR2 reads FQNNGV. With 6 bases removed from V and 4 bases from J, the gap between germline ends came to 9 bases. Sequenced by immunoSEQ multiplex PCR; TCRdb stores in-frame clones only, minus some. The table has some 120,000 clones, about 90% seen once. The data belong to a study of control samples from healthy donors and cancer patients. The rearrangement links TRBV11-2 to TRBJ1-1; D is possibly TRBD1 (5 bases). The sequence was obtained from a man aged 18 to 30 in good health. The sample was blood. For the CDR3, the DNA is TGTGCCAGCAGGCCTGGGGGCACTGAAGCTTTCTTT. Its protein product is CASRPGGTEAFF.